The rows below give T cell receptor beta chains drawn from one sample of a study of spatial heterogeneity in lung cancer. TCRdb redid the calling of the 5' RACE reads with MiXCR, one entry per CDR3 protein. The sample contains 11,000 to 15,000 distinct CDR3 sequences, over 3.5% of which appear only once. The source was lung tumor tissue, collected at surgery. These receptor sequences come from a female donor with early-stage non-small cell lung cancer. Both conserved end residues are part of each CDR3. The D gene is left open where the match is weak. Size values are once, few and many counts, or a class for expanded clones, and some rows have none.

clone_size	d_call	v_call	j_call	cdr3_nt	cdr3_aa
many	-	TRBV24-1	TRBJ1-2	TGTGCCACCAGTGATTCCAGTATTTCGAATGGCTACACCTTC	CATSDSSISNGYTF
many	-	TRBV5-4	TRBJ1-2	TGTGCCAGCAGCGTCGGGGACAAGATAGGCTACACCTTC	CASSVGDKIGYTF
many	TRBD1	TRBV20-1	TRBJ1-5	TGCAGTGCTAGAGATTACCACTATACAGGGGGCTGGAATCAGCCCCAGCATTTT	CSARDYHYTGGWNQPQHF
many	-	TRBV12-3/TRBV12-4	TRBJ1-1	TGTGCCAGCAGTCCCGACAGGAGGTACACTGAAGCTTTCTTT	CASSPDRRYTEAFF
-	TRBD1	TRBV19	TRBJ2-3	TGTGCCAGCAAGGACAGGGGATATTCCGCAGATACGCAGTATTTT	CASKDRGYSADTQYF
many	TRBD1	TRBV9	TRBJ1-2	TGTGCCAGCTCTAAGGGGACAGGGAGGGACTATGGCTACACCTTC	CASSKGTGRDYGYTF
many	TRBD1	TRBV6-5	TRBJ1-2	TGTGCCAGCAGCATCGGGACAGGGGGCGCGGGTGGCTACACCTTC	CASSIGTGGAGGYTF
many	-	TRBV5-1	TRBJ2-7	TGCGCCAGCAGCCGTGGACACGGCACCTACGAGCAGTACTTC	CASSRGHGTYEQYF
many	-	TRBV20-1	TRBJ2-4	TGCAGTGCCCCTAGGGATGGCGGAAACATTCAGTACTTC	CSAPRDGGNIQYF
many	-	TRBV27	TRBJ1-3	TGTGCCAGCAGATCTCTAAGCTCTGGAAACACCATATATTTT	CASRSLSSGNTIYF
many	-	TRBV5-1	TRBJ2-2	TGCGCCAGCAGCTTGGCAGGGACCACCGGGGAGCTGTTTTTT	CASSLAGTTGELFF
many	TRBD1	TRBV6-6	TRBJ1-2	TGTGCCAGCAGTTATCCGGACAGGGGAGGAGGCTACACCTTC	CASSYPDRGGGYTF
many	-	TRBV9	TRBJ1-1	TGTGCCAGCAGCGCTAATGATAGGCGGAACACTGAAGCTTTCTTT	CASSANDRRNTEAFF
many	TRBD2	TRBV12-3/TRBV12-4	TRBJ2-5	TGTGCCAGCCGCCTTCCTAGCGGGGGAGGGAAGACCCAGTACTTC	CASRLPSGGGKTQYF
many	-	TRBV6-6	TRBJ2-5	TGTGCCAGCGGGGGGCGTGAAGAGACCCAGTACTTC	CASGGREETQYF
-	-	TRBV20-1	TRBJ2-1	TGCAGTGCTAGAGATCCTACAGGCAGGGTTAATAATGAGCAGTTCTTC	CSARDPTGRVNNEQFF
many	-	TRBV5-1	TRBJ1-3	TGCGCCAGCAGCTTGGGGGACTCTGGAAACACCATATATTTT	CASSLGDSGNTIYF
many	-	TRBV2	TRBJ1-1	TGTGCCAGCAGGGTCGACAGGAACACTGAAGCTTTCTTT	CASRVDRNTEAFF
many	-	TRBV20-1	TRBJ1-1	TGCAGTGCAGAGAAGACGGGGAGGGATACTGAAGCTTTCTTT	CSAEKTGRDTEAFF
medium-sized	-	TRBV5-1	TRBJ2-7	TGCGCCAGCAGTCCGATAGGGACTGCCCTTTCCTACGAGCAGTACTTC	CASSPIGTALSYEQYF
many	TRBD1	TRBV20-1	TRBJ1-2	TGCAGTCCACGACGACCCGGGACAGGGAAGGATGGCTACACCTTC	CSPRRPGTGKDGYTF
many	-	TRBV10-3	TRBJ1-4	TGTGCCATCAGTGAAACCAATGAAAAACTGTTTTTT	CAISETNEKLFF
many	-	TRBV2	TRBJ2-7	TGTGCCAGCAAGGACAGTTCTGTCCTCGAGCAGTACTTC	CASKDSSVLEQYF
many	-	TRBV12-3/TRBV12-4	TRBJ1-4	TGTGCCAGCACCCTCCGTGATCGCGAAAAACTGTTTTTT	CASTLRDREKLFF
many	-	TRBV5-6	TRBJ1-3	TGTGCCAGCAGCTTGCCGGGAGTCTCTGGAAACACCATATATTTT	CASSLPGVSGNTIYF
many	-	TRBV6-8	TRBJ1-2	TGTGCCAGCAGTAAACAGGGTCAAATTAACTATGGCTACACCTTC	CASSKQGQINYGYTF
many	TRBD1	TRBV10-3	TRBJ1-2	TGTGCCATCAGTGAGTCGTCCCGGACAGGAAACTATGGCTACACCTTC	CAISESSRTGNYGYTF
many	-	TRBV27	TRBJ2-6	TGTGCCAGCAGTTCAGGGCTAGCGATGGCTGGGGCCAACGTCCTGACTTTC	CASSSGLAMAGANVLTF
many	TRBD2	TRBV7-2	TRBJ2-3	TGTGCCAGCAGCCCTCAAGCGGGGGGGCTGACAGATACGCAGTATTTT	CASSPQAGGLTDTQYF
many	-	TRBV7-8	TRBJ1-5	TGTGCCAGCAGCTTCGTGGGTGTCCAGCCCCAGCATTTT	CASSFVGVQPQHF
many	-	TRBV7-9	TRBJ1-2	TGTGCCAGCAGCAGGGAGACAGTCGTAGGCTACACCTTC	CASSRETVVGYTF
many	-	TRBV2	TRBJ2-3	TGTGCCAGCAGAACCTGGGACTTCACAGATACGCAGTATTTT	CASRTWDFTDTQYF
many	-	TRBV9	TRBJ1-1	TGTGCCAGCAGCGTCGGACAGCCTATGAACACTGAAGCTTTCTTT	CASSVGQPMNTEAFF